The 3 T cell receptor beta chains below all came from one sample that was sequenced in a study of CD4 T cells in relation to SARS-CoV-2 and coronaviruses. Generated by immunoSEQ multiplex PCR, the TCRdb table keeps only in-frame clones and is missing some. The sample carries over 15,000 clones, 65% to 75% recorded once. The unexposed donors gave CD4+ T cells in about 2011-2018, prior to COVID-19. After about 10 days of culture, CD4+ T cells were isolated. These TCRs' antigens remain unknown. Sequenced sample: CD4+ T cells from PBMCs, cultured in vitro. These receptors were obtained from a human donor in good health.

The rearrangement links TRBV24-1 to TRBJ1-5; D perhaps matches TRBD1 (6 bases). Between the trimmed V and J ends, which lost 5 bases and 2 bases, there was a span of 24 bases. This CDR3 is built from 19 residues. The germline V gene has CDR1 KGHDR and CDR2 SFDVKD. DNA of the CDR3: TGTGCCACCAGTGTTGGGGCGCGGAGAGGGGGAACTGGCAATCAGCCCCAGCATTTT. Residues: CATSVGARRGGTGNQPQHF.

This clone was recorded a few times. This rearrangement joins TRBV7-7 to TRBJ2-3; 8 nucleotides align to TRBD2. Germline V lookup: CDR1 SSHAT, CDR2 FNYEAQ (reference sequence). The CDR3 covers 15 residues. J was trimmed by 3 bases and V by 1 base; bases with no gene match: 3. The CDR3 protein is CASSLGTSRTDTQYF. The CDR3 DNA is TGTGCCAGCAGCTTAGGGACTAGCCGGACAGATACGCAGTATTTT.

The CDR3: CASSENPAGTQYF. The CDR3 DNA follows: TGTGCCAGCAGTGAAAACCCCGCGGGGACCCAGTACTTC. V is TRBV6-1 and J is TRBJ2-5; D possibly corresponds to TRBD2 (5 bases). From germline, CDR1 is MNHNS and CDR2 SASEGT. V shed 2 bases and J shed 7 bases, with 11 bases lying between them. There are 13 residues in the CDR3.